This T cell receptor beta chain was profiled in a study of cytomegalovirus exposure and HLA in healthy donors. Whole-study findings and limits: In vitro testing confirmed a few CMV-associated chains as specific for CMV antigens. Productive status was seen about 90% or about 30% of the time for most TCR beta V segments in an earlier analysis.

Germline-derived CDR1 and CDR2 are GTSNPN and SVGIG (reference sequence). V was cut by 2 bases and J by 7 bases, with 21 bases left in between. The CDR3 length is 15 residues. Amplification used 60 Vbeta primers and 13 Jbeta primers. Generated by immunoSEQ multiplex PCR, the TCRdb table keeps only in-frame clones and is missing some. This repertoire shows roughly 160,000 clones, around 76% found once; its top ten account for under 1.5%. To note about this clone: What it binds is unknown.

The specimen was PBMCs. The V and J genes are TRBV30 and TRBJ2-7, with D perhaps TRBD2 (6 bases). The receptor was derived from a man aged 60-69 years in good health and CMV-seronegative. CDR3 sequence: CAWSWGDGRVQEQYF. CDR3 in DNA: TGTGCCTGGAGTTGGGGGGACGGCAGGGTGCAGGAGCAGTACTTC.